A single sample is the source of the 28 T cell receptor beta chains below, sequenced in a study of control samples from healthy donors and cancer patients. The repertoire was sequenced with immunoSEQ multiplex PCR; TCRdb's copy has only in-frame clones and lacks some. This table has about 120,000 clones, roughly 93% appearing once. The sample taken for sequencing was blood. The receptors derive from a man between 25 and 39 years old in good health.

The CDR3 DNA reads as TGTGCCACCAGTGAACCGGGGACAGGGGGTATGGGTTATCAAGAGACCCAGTACTTC. Amino acids: CATSEPGTGGMGYQETQYF. This sequence joins TRBV24-1 and TRBJ2-5, with TRBD1 identical over 11 bases. The CDR3 loop spans 19 amino acids. V lost 4 bases to trimming and J lost 2 bases; unmatched junction nucleotides: 14. Germline V gene lookup returns CDR1 KGHDR and CDR2 SFDVKD.

This chain joins TRBV14 and TRBJ2-1, with D perhaps TRBD1 (6 bases). Germline CDR1 SGHDN, CDR2 FVKESK. The CDR3 loop spans 12 amino acids. V lost 4 bases to trimming and J lost 10 bases, with 11 bases between them. The CDR3 spells CASSRIDREQFF. In DNA, the CDR3 is TGTGCCAGCAGCCGGATTGACAGGGAGCAGTTCTTC.

This chain uses TRBV7-8 with TRBJ1-5; D is uncertain. The CDR3 runs to 16 residues. Trimming removed 5 bases from V and 0 bases from J, with 14 bases in between. The germline V gene has CDR1 SGHVS and CDR2 FQNEAQ. CDR3 region: CASSQSSPYSNQPQHF. As DNA, the CDR3 is TGTGCCAGCAGCCAAAGCAGTCCTTATAGCAATCAGCCCCAGCATTTT.

This chain links TRBV11-2 with TRBJ2-5, with a weak D call TRBD1 (7 bases). V lost 4 bases, J lost 3 bases, and 12 bases lay in between. The V gene's germline CDR1 is SGHAT and CDR2 FQNNGV. The CDR3 is made up of 14 amino acids. CDR3 protein: CASSSTGTEETQYF. CDR3 bases: TGTGCCAGCAGCTCGACAGGGACTGAAGAGACCCAGTACTTC.

This chain links TRBV4-2 with TRBJ1-5; D not certain. This CDR3 is 15 amino acids long. Trimming took off 1 base at V and 4 bases at J, with 11 bases between the two ends. In germline, CDR1 is LGHNA, CDR2 YNFKEQ. The CDR3 sequence: CASSQGLGSNQPQHF. The CDR3 nucleotides read TGTGCCAGCAGCCAAGGTTTAGGTTCTAATCAGCCCCAGCATTTT.

CDR3 amino acids: CASARGAYNSPLHF. CDR3 sequence (DNA): TGTGCCAGCGCTCGGGGGGCCTATAATTCACCCCTCCACTTT. This chain links TRBV2 with TRBJ1-6; D is possibly TRBD1 (5 bases). Trimming removed 8 bases from V and 2 bases from J, with 10 bases in between. The CDR3 runs to 14 residues. The V gene's germline CDR1 is SNHLY and CDR2 FYNNEI.

This clone was counted only a few times. The chain combines TRBV29-1 with TRBJ1-5, with 7 positions matching TRBD1. CDR1 and CDR2 from the germline V gene are SQVTM and ANQGSEA. Losses at the gene ends were 4 bases for V and 4 bases for J; bases not matched to a gene: 1. The CDR3 consists of 12 residues. The chain's CDR3 is CSVGQGNQPQHF. The CDR3 DNA follows: TGCAGCGTTGGACAGGGAAATCAGCCCCAGCATTTT.

The chain employs TRBV6-6 and TRBJ2-1; 7 bases match TRBD2. The CDR3 is 15 amino acids. Germline V lookup: CDR1 MNHNY, CDR2 SVGAGI (reference sequence). With 5 bases clipped from V and 8 bases from J, the junction kept 12 bases outside the gene matches. CDR3 in DNA: TGTGCCAGCAGTCGCACGCCCGCGGGGGTGGATGAGCAGTTCTTC. Protein sequence: CASSRTPAGVDEQFF.

This chain connects TRBV30 to TRBJ1-2, with D uncertain. V lost 2 bases to trimming and J lost 3 bases, with 7 bases between them. The CDR3 extends over 12 amino acids. The germline V gene encodes CDR1 GTSNPN and CDR2 SVGIG (reference sequence). CDR3 nucleotide sequence: TGTGCCTGGAGTCCAGCCCACTATGGCTACACCTTC. Residues: CAWSPAHYGYTF.

In nucleotides, the CDR3 is TGTGCCAGCAGCTCAGAAAGATCCCGGGACAGGGGGCTTCAGCCCCAGCATTTT. Protein: CASSSERSRDRGLQPQHF. The V and J genes are TRBV5-6 and TRBJ1-5, with TRBD1 matching over 12 bases. CDR1 is SGHDT and CDR2 is YYEEEE in the germline V gene. Germline trimming cut 3 bases from V and 6 bases from J; bases unmatched to any gene: 13. There are 18 residues in the CDR3.

This chain links TRBV10-1 with TRBJ2-1; 11 bases map to TRBD2. There are 18 residues in the CDR3. CDR1 and CDR2 (germline): WNHNN, SYGVQD (reference sequence). The V and J ends lost 2 bases and 0 bases, in that order; junction bases with no gene match: 6. CDR3 region: CASSEADLAGGSYNEQFF. DNA of the CDR3: TGCGCCAGCAGTGAGGCGGACCTAGCGGGGGGCTCCTACAATGAGCAGTTCTTC.

This chain uses TRBV7-9 with TRBJ2-5, with 13 bases aligning to TRBD2. In germline, CDR1 is SEHNR, CDR2 FQNEAQ (reference sequence). The CDR3 is 17 amino acids. V lost 5 bases, J lost 4 bases, and 10 bases stayed unmatched. For the CDR3, the DNA is TGTGCCAGCAGCCCCACACTAGCGGGGGGGCAATCAGAGACCCAGTACTTC. Its protein is CASSPTLAGGQSETQYF.

The CDR3 reads CASKAGNTIYF. Here the CDR3 DNA reads TGTGCCAGCAAGGCAGGAAACACCATATATTTT. V and J are TRBV9 and TRBJ1-3; D unresolved. The CDR3 has 11 amino acids. Germline V lookup: CDR1 SGDLS, CDR2 YYNGEE. Trimming pared 6 bases from V and 4 bases from J, leaving 5 bases between.

The V call is TRBV6-5, the J call TRBJ1-3; D not certain. The length of the CDR3 is 13 residues. V gave up 6 bases and J gave up 1 base, with 7 bases separating them. Germline V gene sequence: CDR1 MNHEY, CDR2 SVGAGI. CDR3 coding DNA: TGTGCCAGCAGGGTGGCATCTGGAAACACCATATATTTT. This encodes CASRVASGNTIYF.

This chain links TRBV6-5 with TRBJ1-5; D is perhaps TRBD1 (5 bases). V was pared by 3 bases and J by 2 bases, with 11 bases between. The CDR3 has 15 amino acids. CDR1 is MNHEY and CDR2 is SVGAGI in the germline V gene. The CDR3 region has the DNA TGTGCCAGCAGTTATGACAGTTTGGGCAATCAGCCCCAGCATTTT. This encodes CASSYDSLGNQPQHF.

The V and J genes are TRBV4-1 and TRBJ2-7; maybe TRBD1 (5 bases). Germline lookup yields CDR1 MGHRA and CDR2 YSYEKL. CDR3 size: 17 residues. The V end lost 1 base, the J end lost 2 bases, and 18 bases lay between the germline ends. CDR3 DNA: TGCGCCAGCAGCCAAGGATTCAGGGATGCTTCCCCCTACGAGCAGTACTTC. It is translated as CASSQGFRDASPYEQYF.

This clone was counted a single time. The CDR3 region has the DNA TGCGCCAGCAGCAACGATCGGACCCTTGGGTCACCCCTCCACTTT. It translates to CASSNDRTLGSPLHF. The chain uses TRBV5-1 and TRBJ1-6; D remains ambiguous. This CDR3 is built from 15 residues. Per germline, CDR1 SGHRS and CDR2 YFSETQ. Trimming stripped 4 bases from V and 10 bases from J, with 18 bases between.

The V and J genes are TRBV29-1 and TRBJ1-2; unclear D gene. The CDR3 runs to 14 residues. The V and J ends lost 6 bases and 3 bases respectively, with 17 bases between them. Per germline, CDR1 SQVTM and CDR2 ANQGSEA. CDR3 amino acids: CSVQPGVAHYGYTF. The DNA for the CDR3 is TGCAGCGTCCAACCCGGGGTGGCACACTATGGCTACACCTTC.

V gene TRBV9 combines with J gene TRBJ1-2; TRBD1 matches at 10 bases. The CDR3 loop spans 14 amino acids. Trimming took 4 bases from V and 6 from J; bases not matched to a gene: 6. Germline V CDR1 and CDR2: SGDLS, YYNGEE. The CDR3 loop reads CASSKSDRGDGYTF. CDR3 nucleotides: TGTGCCAGCAGCAAATCGGACAGGGGGGATGGCTACACCTTC.

The chain employs TRBV6-2 or TRBV6-3 and TRBJ1-1; the D is unclear. The V gene lost 0 bases and the J gene lost 0 bases, with 5 bases spanning the gap. Germline V gene data show CDR1 as MNHEY and CDR2 as SVGEGT. The CDR3 contains 14 residues. The DNA for the CDR3 is TGTGCCAGCAGTTACTCTGGGATGAACACTGAAGCTTTCTTT. Encoded protein: CASSYSGMNTEAFF.

The chain uses TRBV6-5 and TRBJ1-4; D remains ambiguous. V was shortened by 0 bases and J by 10 bases, with 12 bases between the two germline ends. From germline, CDR1 is MNHEY and CDR2 SVGAGI. The CDR3 totals 14 residues. CDR3 nucleotide sequence: TGTGCCAGCAGTTACTCGAAAATGGAAGGAAAACTGTTTTTT. Its translation is CASSYSKMEGKLFF.

V and J are TRBV5-1 and TRBJ2-5; D is uncertain. The V end was cut by 4 bases, the J end by 2 bases, with 6 bases between. The CDR3 totals 12 residues. From germline, CDR1 is SGHRS and CDR2 YFSETQ. The CDR3 DNA reads as TGCGCCAGCAGCCTGTATCAAGAGACCCAGTACTTC. Amino acids: CASSLYQETQYF. The full variable domain, with the rest looked up from reference TRBV5-1 and TRBJ2-5, is KAGVTQTPRYLIKTRGQQVTLSCSPISGHRSVSWYQQTPGQGLQFLFEYFSETQRNKGNFPGRFSGRQFSNSRSEMNVSTLELGDSALYLCASSLYQETQYFGPGTRLLVL.

This clone was observed a single time. This chain links TRBV4-1 with TRBJ1-2, with D perhaps matching TRBD1 (5 bases). V shed 7 bases and J shed 1 base, with 13 bases lying between them. Germline CDR1 is MGHRA and CDR2 is YSYEKL. This CDR3 has 14 residues. The CDR3 DNA reads as TGCGCCAGCAACTCACTTGGGGGTAACTATGGCTACACCTTC. This sequence encodes CASNSLGGNYGYTF.

The rearrangement joins TRBV5-5 to TRBJ1-1; D is possibly TRBD1 (5 bases). The CDR3 sequence is 12 residues long. Trimming cost V 0 bases and J 8 bases, with 8 bases left between them. Germline V lookup: CDR1 SGHKS, CDR2 YYEKEE (reference sequence). The CDR3 region has the DNA TGTGCCAGCAGCTTGGGGGGCAGGGAAGCTTTCTTT. It specifies CASSLGGREAFF.

The chain employs TRBV5-1 and TRBJ1-2; 9 bases match TRBD1. This CDR3 has 15 amino acids. V was pared by 4 bases and J by 3 bases, with 7 bases of the junction left unmatched. Germline assignment: CDR1 SGHRS and CDR2 YFSETQ. This CDR3 is CASSPQGARDYGYTF. CDR3 nucleotide sequence: TGCGCCAGCAGCCCACAGGGGGCGCGTGACTATGGCTACACCTTC.

V usage is TRBV4-2 and J usage is TRBJ2-3; maybe TRBD2 (6 bases). Germline-derived CDR1 and CDR2 are LGHNA and YNFKEQ. Trimming shortened V by 0 bases and J by 0 bases, and 19 bases separated the two germline ends. The CDR3 contains 19 residues. CDR3 bases: TGTGCCAGCAGCCAAGATATATCGGGACTTCTACTCAGCACAGATACGCAGTATTTT. This encodes CASSQDISGLLLSTDTQYF.

V usage is TRBV4-2 and J usage is TRBJ1-1; no firm D call. CDR3 length equals 13 residues. The germline V and J ends were trimmed by 0 bases and 5 bases, with 7 bases remaining between them. Germline values: CDR1 LGHNA, CDR2 YNFKEQ. CDR3 nucleotide sequence: TGTGCCAGCAGCCAAGATCGGCGGACTGAAGCTTTCTTT. Amino acids: CASSQDRRTEAFF.

The chain carries TRBV9 and TRBJ2-3, with 7 positions matching TRBD1. The CDR3 spans 13 residues. V shed 1 base, J shed 9 bases, and the junction held 5 bases outside the gene matches. Germline values: CDR1 SGDLS, CDR2 YYNGEE. This CDR3 reads CASSVIRGRTQYF. As DNA, the CDR3 is TGTGCCAGCAGCGTAATAAGGGGGCGCACGCAGTATTTT.